Shown below are 15 T cell receptor beta chains from a single sample sequenced in a study of T cell responses to AZD1222 COVID-19 vaccine. Profiling relied on immunoSEQ multiplex PCR, and the TCRdb table lists in-frame clones only, not all of them. The sample yields about 120,000 clones, about 90% seen once. The sample here was peripheral blood, taken on day 0 of AZD1222 vaccination. Receptor source: an adult in good health.

This clone came up a few times. The V gene is TRBV18, the J gene TRBJ2-2; maybe TRBD1 (5 bases). This CDR3 is 16 amino acids long. Trimming took off 0 bases at V and 5 bases at J, with 13 bases between the two ends. Germline CDR1 reads KGHSH; CDR2 reads LQKENI. The CDR3 sequence: CASSPPATGSTGELFF. The DNA for the CDR3 is TGTGCCAGCTCACCACCGGCCACAGGATCTACCGGGGAGCTGTTTTTT.

The chain is built from TRBV30 and TRBJ1-6, with D unresolved. The V end was cut by 2 bases, the J end by 14 bases, with 13 bases between. CDR3 length equals 12 residues. Germline CDR1 reads GTSNPN; CDR2 reads SVGIG (reference sequence). The CDR3 bases are TGTGCCTGGAGTACATCACCAGATACCCTCCACTTT. This sequence encodes CAWSTSPDTLHF.

The J gene is TRBJ2-5, the V gene TRBV4-2, with 8 bases that match TRBD2. Trimming took 0 bases from V and 4 from J; bases not matched to a gene: 10. The CDR3 sequence is 17 residues long. CDR1 and CDR2 (germline): LGHNA, YNFKEQ. In nucleotides, the CDR3 is TGTGCCAGCAGCCAAGATCCCAGCGGGGGCGGAGGAGAGACCCAGTACTTC. Translation gives CASSQDPSGGGGETQYF.

The V call is TRBV19, the J call TRBJ2-1; 8 nucleotides agree with TRBD2. Germline loops: CDR1 LNHDA, CDR2 SQIVND (reference sequence). J gave up 10 bases and V 6 bases, and 14 bases lay outside the gene matches. This CDR3 spans 15 amino acids. This CDR3 reads CASSRSASGSNEQFF. DNA for the CDR3: TGTGCCAGTAGCAGGTCGGCTAGCGGGTCGAACGAGCAGTTCTTC.

This clone was observed a single time. The chain uses TRBV10-1 and TRBJ2-7; D might be TRBD1 (6 bases). The V and J ends lost 5 bases and 1 base respectively, with 12 bases between them. The CDR3 is 14 residues long. Germline V CDR1 and CDR2: WNHNN, SYGVQD (reference sequence). Here the CDR3 DNA reads TGCGCCAGCAGTAGGCAGAGGGGGTCCTACGAGCAGTACTTC. Translated, it gives CASSRQRGSYEQYF.

This clone was counted only a few times. This chain uses TRBV4-1 with TRBJ2-7; D unclear. Looked up from germline, CDR1 is MGHRA and CDR2 is YSYEKL. This CDR3 is 16 amino acids long. V gave up 0 bases and J gave up 4 bases, with 16 bases separating them. The CDR3 here is CASSQEWSYVGYEQYF. The CDR3 region has the DNA TGCGCCAGCAGCCAAGAGTGGAGTTATGTCGGATACGAGCAGTACTTC.

This chain joins TRBV19 and TRBJ1-2; D unclear. Trimming stripped 1 base from V and 7 bases from J, with 10 bases between. CDR3 length: 13 amino acids. Germline values: CDR1 LNHDA, CDR2 SQIVND (reference sequence). The CDR3 sequence is CASSIGGVGGYTF. The CDR3 coding sequence is TGTGCCAGTAGTATAGGAGGTGTAGGTGGCTACACCTTC.

This sequence joins TRBV5-1 and TRBJ1-3; perhaps TRBD1 as D (5 bases). V lost 0 bases, J lost 0 bases, and 10 bases lay in between. Germline values: CDR1 SGHRS, CDR2 YFSETQ. The CDR3 is 16 amino acids. The CDR3: CASSLGAGHSGNTIYF. The DNA of the CDR3 is TGCGCCAGCAGCTTGGGTGCAGGGCACTCTGGAAACACCATATATTTT.

This clone was found once. This chain joins TRBV9 and TRBJ2-3; D could derive from TRBD1 or TRBD2 (5 bases each). The CDR3 totals 13 residues. V lost 0 bases and J lost 6, with 8 bases in between. Germline V gives CDR1 SGDLS, CDR2 YYNGEE. Written as DNA, the CDR3 is TGTGCCAGCAGCGTAGGAGGGGAGGATACGCAGTATTTT. Translation gives CASSVGGEDTQYF.

This clone was counted only a few times. This chain uses TRBV29-1 with TRBJ2-3; TRBD2 aligns across 11 bases. J lost 2 bases, V lost 6 bases, and 7 bases had no gene match. This CDR3 has 15 amino acids. Germline V lookup: CDR1 SQVTM, CDR2 ANQGSEA. Here the CDR3 reads CSVILAGGATDTQYF. As DNA, the CDR3 is TGCAGCGTCATCTTAGCGGGAGGGGCCACAGATACGCAGTATTTT.

This clone appeared a single time. This chain joins TRBV4-1 and TRBJ1-4; D perhaps matches TRBD1 (5 bases). V was shortened by 1 base and J by 8 bases, with 20 bases between the two germline ends. Germline assignment: CDR1 MGHRA and CDR2 YSYEKL. The CDR3 length is 17 residues. DNA for the CDR3: TGCGCCAGCAGCCAAGCGTGGGGGAACTCCATGGGGGAAAAACTGTTTTTT. Protein sequence: CASSQAWGNSMGEKLFF.

The chain links TRBV7-8 to TRBJ2-4; TRBD2 agrees at 11 bases. V lost 6 bases to trimming and J lost 2 bases; unmatched junction nucleotides: 6. The CDR3 covers 16 residues. From germline, CDR1 is SGHVS and CDR2 FQNEAQ. CDR3 loop: CASSLTSGGTKNIQYF. The CDR3 bases are TGTGCCAGCAGTCTAACTAGCGGGGGTACCAAAAACATTCAGTACTTC.

This chain links TRBV24-1 with TRBJ2-5; 11 bases align to TRBD2. This CDR3 region has 20 residues. With 0 bases clipped from V and 3 bases from J, the junction kept 14 bases outside the gene matches. Germline CDR1 reads KGHDR; CDR2 reads SFDVKD. DNA for the CDR3: TGTGCCACCAGTGATTTGCATGTAACTAGCGGGAGAGAAGACGAAGAGACCCAGTACTTC. It specifies CATSDLHVTSGREDEETQYF.

V usage is TRBV12-3 or TRBV12-4 and J usage is TRBJ1-4; D gene ambiguous. V lost 3 bases, J lost 8 bases, and 10 bases lay in between. CDR3 length: 13 residues. In DNA form, the CDR3 reads TGTGCCAGCAGTTTGAGGGAGTGGGAAAAACTGTTTTTT. It specifies CASSLREWEKLFF.

DNA of the CDR3: TGTGCCAGCAGTTACCGGGACAGAGGGTTCTTT. Translation: CASSYRDRGFF. The rearrangement uses TRBV6-2 or TRBV6-3 and TRBJ1-1; 7 nucleotides align to TRBD1. Germline V gene lookup returns CDR1 MNHEY and CDR2 SVGEGT. There are 11 residues in the CDR3. V lost 2 bases and J lost 14; bases outside the gene matches: 5.